What follows is one T cell receptor beta chain and its context. These data originate in a study of T cells in localized non-small cell lung cancer. Trimming stripped 1 base from V and 5 bases from J, with 9 bases between. The germline CDR1 and CDR2 sequences are GTSNPN and SVGIG (reference sequence). This CDR3 is 13 amino acids long. Libraries were prepared by immunoSEQ multiplex PCR; TCRdb keeps only in-frame clonotypes and omits some of them. Among fewer than 15,000 clones listed, around 82% were seen once. The chain joins TRBV30 to TRBJ1-5; D call uncertain. The sequencing here drew on peripheral blood, taken before any cancer treatment. This sequence was found in a female donor over 55 with stage I squamous cell lung carcinoma. The CDR3 DNA reads TGTGCCTGGAGTGGGTCCTTGGATCAGCCCCAGCATTTT. This encodes CAWSGSLDQPQHF.